This T cell receptor beta chain was recovered during a study of T cell responses to AZD1222 COVID-19 vaccine. Regarding the study as a whole: In all cases, repertoires were sampled only after the peak T cell response. Targets within unmutated variant regions were reportedly found for nearly half of spike-specific TCRs.

A note on this clone: What it binds is unknown. The identical CDR3 is also encoded by other nucleotide sequences in the sample.

Measured with immunoSEQ multiplex PCR; TCRdb has only the in-frame clones, and not every one. Of just under 90,000 clones listed, 89% are singletons. The CDR3 length is 14 residues. The V gene lost 1 base and the J gene lost 1 base, with 7 bases spanning the gap. Germline-derived CDR1 and CDR2 are SEHNR and FQNEAQ (reference sequence). The material was peripheral blood, obtained 28 days after the second AZD1222 dose. This rearrangement joins TRBV7-9 to TRBJ1-1; D unclear. The TCR comes from an adult who received the AZD1222 COVID-19 vaccine. The CDR3 loop is CASSLGVGNTEAFF. Here the CDR3 DNA reads TGTGCCAGCAGCTTAGGCGTGGGGAACACTGAAGCTTTCTTT.